Listed here are 18 T cell receptor beta chains from one sample, sequenced in a study of OX40 agonist ivuxolimab in advanced cancers. Produced via immunoSEQ multiplex PCR; TCRdb's table is partial and in-frame only. Counted here are around 60,000 clones, 70% to 85% occurring once; the ten biggest clones make up approximately 6%. The input for sequencing was CD4+ or CD8+ T cells sorted from blood, taken in a trial of the OX40 agonist ivuxolimab. These TCRs come from an adult with an advanced solid tumor such as melanoma, head and neck, liver or kidney cancer.

This chain links TRBV6-5 with TRBJ2-5; D possibly corresponds to TRBD2 (5 bases). The CDR3 extends over 15 amino acids. The V end was cut by 5 bases, the J end by 2 bases, with 15 bases between. CDR1 is MNHEY, CDR2 SVGAGI, per germline. CDR3 protein: CASSGRGTPQETQYF. The CDR3 DNA is TGTGCCAGCAGTGGGAGAGGCACGCCACAAGAGACCCAGTACTTC.

This chain joins TRBV5-1 and TRBJ2-3; 8 nucleotides match TRBD2. With V trimmed by 4 bases and J by 2 bases, 6 bases remained unmatched. The CDR3 is 15 amino acids. Germline V CDR1 and CDR2: SGHRS, YFSETQ. CDR3 coding DNA: TGCGCCAGCAGCAAGACGCGGGGGGACACAGATACGCAGTATTTT. Its protein product is CASSKTRGDTDTQYF.

In DNA, the CDR3 is TGTGCCAGCAGCTTGCCCAGGGACCACACCATATATTTT. As protein: CASSLPRDHTIYF. V and J are TRBV5-4 and TRBJ1-3, with D perhaps matching TRBD1 (5 bases). The CDR3 length is 13 residues. V lost 1 base, J lost 8 bases, and 10 bases lay in between. Germline V gene data show CDR1 as SGHNT and CDR2 as YYREEE (reference sequence).

This sequence joins TRBV19 and TRBJ1-2, with D perhaps TRBD1 (6 bases). From germline, CDR1 is LNHDA and CDR2 SQIVND (reference sequence). This CDR3 spans 14 amino acids. V lost 8 bases to trimming and J lost 4 bases, with 17 bases between them. CDR3 residues: CASHRTATFYGYTF. The CDR3, as DNA: TGTGCCAGTCACAGGACAGCAACTTTCTATGGCTACACCTTC.

This clone was seen once. The chain links TRBV6-6 to TRBJ2-7; 8 nucleotides match TRBD2. V lost 4 bases, J lost 1 base, and 3 bases stayed unmatched. CDR1 and CDR2 (germline): MNHNY, SVGAGI (reference sequence). The CDR3 runs to 14 residues. CDR3 bases: TGTGCCAGCAGTTCGGCGGGAGGTTCCTACGAGCAGTACTTC. Encoded protein: CASSSAGGSYEQYF.

The chain uses TRBV7-2 and TRBJ1-1; D is perhaps TRBD1 (5 bases). This CDR3 is built from 16 residues. The V end lost 5 bases, the J end lost 0 bases, and 16 bases lay between the germline ends. Germline V CDR1 and CDR2: SGHTA, FQGNSA. The CDR3 sequence is CASSRGNGGMNTEAFF. CDR3 nucleotides: TGTGCCAGCAGCCGGGGAAACGGGGGGATGAACACTGAAGCTTTCTTT.

This clone occurred once. The chain combines TRBV28 with TRBJ2-2, with unresolved D. Per the germline V gene, CDR1 is MDHEN and CDR2 is SYDVKM. CDR3 size: 13 residues. The germline V and J ends were trimmed by 5 bases and 6 bases, with 10 bases remaining between them. CDR3 protein: CASSLTGAGELFF. The CDR3 nucleotides are TGTGCCAGCAGTCTAACTGGGGCCGGGGAGCTGTTTTTT.

V usage is TRBV9 and J usage is TRBJ1-6; D not certain. Trimming took 3 bases from V and 9 from J, leaving 13 bases between them. The CDR3 has 14 residues. The germline CDR1 and CDR2 sequences are SGDLS and YYNGEE. The CDR3 region has the DNA TGTGCCAGCAGCGCTGTCCCGGAAAGTTCACCCCTCCACTTT. Protein sequence: CASSAVPESSPLHF.

The chain joins TRBV18 to TRBJ1-5, with a tentative D call TRBD1 (5 bases). V was trimmed by 6 bases and J by 7 bases, leaving 16 bases between them. The CDR3 sequence is 14 residues long. The germline gives CDR1 KGHSH, CDR2 LQKENI. The CDR3 DNA follows: TGTGCCAGCTCCCCGGGCAGGGTAGGCCAGCCCCAGCATTTT. This codes for CASSPGRVGQPQHF.

The chain uses TRBV19 and TRBJ2-3; perhaps D is TRBD1 or TRBD2 (5 bases each). The CDR3 sequence is 15 residues long. Deletions cut 5 bases from V and 2 bases from J, with 14 bases between. Germline V lookup: CDR1 LNHDA, CDR2 SQIVND (reference sequence). CDR3 bases: TGTGCCAGTAGTCCGGGGACGGTTGTCACAGATACGCAGTATTTT. Encoded protein: CASSPGTVVTDTQYF.

V is TRBV5-1 and J is TRBJ1-2; tentatively, D is TRBD1 (6 bases). V was trimmed by 2 bases and J by 6 bases, leaving 14 bases between them. The CDR3 sequence is 14 residues long. CDR1 and CDR2 from the germline V gene are SGHRS and YFSETQ. CDR3 nucleotide sequence: TGCGCCAGCAGCTTTGGGGGCGCGGGGGATGGCTACACCTTC. Translation: CASSFGGAGDGYTF. Supplemented by reference TRBV5-1 and TRBJ1-2, the full variable domain reads KAGVTQTPRYLIKTRGQQVTLSCSPISGHRSVSWYQQTPGQGLQFLFEYFSETQRNKGNFPGRFSGRQFSNSRSEMNVSTLELGDSALYLCASSFGGAGDGYTFGSGTRLTVV.

The chain uses TRBV15 and TRBJ2-3, with no clear D. The V gene's germline CDR1 is LNHNV and CDR2 YYDKDF (reference sequence). This CDR3 spans 13 amino acids. V lost 1 base and J lost 1, with 3 bases in between. The CDR3 loop is CATSRGGTDTQYF. The CDR3 bases are TGTGCCACCAGCAGAGGGGGCACAGATACGCAGTATTTT.

This clone was seen more than once but under ten times. V is TRBV5-6 and J is TRBJ2-5, with D maybe TRBD1 (5 bases). There are 14 residues in the CDR3. CDR1 is SGHDT, CDR2 YYEEEE, per germline. V shed 1 base and J shed 4 bases, with 11 bases lying between them. Here the CDR3 reads CASSLFMGLETQYF. DNA of the CDR3: TGTGCCAGCAGCTTGTTTATGGGGCTAGAGACCCAGTACTTC.

The V gene is TRBV7-9, the J gene TRBJ1-2; a weak D match, TRBD1 (5 bases). The CDR3 has 14 residues. Germline CDR1 is SEHNR and CDR2 is FQNEAQ (reference sequence). The germline V and J ends were trimmed by 0 bases and 7 bases, with 12 bases remaining between them. CDR3 protein: CASSLARGVSGYTF. CDR3 bases: TGTGCCAGCAGCTTAGCGCGGGGGGTGAGTGGCTACACCTTC.

The rearrangement joins TRBV5-1 to TRBJ2-5; 7 bases are shared with TRBD2. Germline V gene data show CDR1 as SGHRS and CDR2 as YFSETQ. The trim removed 1 base at V and 4 bases at J, leaving 4 bases unmatched. This CDR3 is 14 amino acids long. CDR3 amino acids: CASSLREGPETQYF. In nucleotides, the CDR3 is TGCGCCAGCAGCTTGAGGGAGGGCCCAGAGACCCAGTACTTC.

This clone turned up a few times. The chain has TRBV20-1 and TRBJ1-1; no clear D gene. Trimming removed 8 bases from V and 2 bases from J, with 9 bases in between. The CDR3 covers 11 residues. Germline CDR1 and CDR2: DFQATT and SNEGSKA (reference sequence). CDR3: CSLRQNTEAFF. In nucleotides, the CDR3 is TGCAGTCTGAGACAAAACACTGAAGCTTTCTTT.

Written as DNA, the CDR3 is TGCAGTCTAAACAGGGGGTTAAAGCAGTTCTTC. Translated: CSLNRGLKQFF. The V call is TRBV20-1, the J call TRBJ2-1; TRBD1 agrees at 8 bases. Germline CDR1 is DFQATT and CDR2 is SNEGSKA (reference sequence). V dropped 8 bases and J dropped 11; count of bases not matched to a gene: 8. CDR3 length: 11 residues.

This sequence joins TRBV27 and TRBJ2-5; D possibly uses TRBD1 or TRBD2 (5 bases each). Between the trimmed V and J ends, which lost 6 bases and 7 bases, there was a span of 18 bases. CDR1 and CDR2 from the germline V gene are MNHEY and SMNVEV (reference sequence). The CDR3 length is 14 residues. CDR3 sequence reads: CASSPLAGTGTQYF. DNA for the CDR3: TGTGCCAGCAGCCCCTTGGCAGGGACGGGGACCCAGTACTTC.